These T cell receptor beta chains were read from a single sample in a study of shared clonotypes between healthy human individuals. This table comes from immunoSEQ multiplex PCR, and its TCRdb copy is limited to in-frame clones, with some not included. In the table there are roughly 2.2 million clones, under 95% of which are singletons. Sample: naive CD4+ T cells from PBMCs. The receptors originated from a man aged 18 to 35 in good health. Some clones in this sample may be carry-over from other donors' samples. Both conserved end residues are part of each CDR3. The order of the fields is V gene, J gene, D gene, clone size, CDR3 DNA, CDR3 protein. The D gene is left open where the match is weak. Size is omitted from some rows. Given values are once, few, many or a class for expanded clones.

TRBV5-4	TRBJ2-1	NA	NA	TGTGCCAGCAGCTTGGTCGGGCCGGGAATGGAGTTCTTC	CASSLVGPGMEFF
TRBV14	TRBJ2-7	NA	once	TGTGCCAGCAGCCAATCTTGGGGAATAAGCTCCTACGAGCAGTACTTC	CASSQSWGISSYEQYF
TRBV29-1	TRBJ1-5	NA	once	TGCAGCGTCGAAGGGGTGTCGGGACAGCCCCAGCATTTT	CSVEGVSGQPQHF
TRBV5-1	TRBJ1-4	TRBD1	once	TGCGCCAGCAGCTCGGACCCCGGGACAGCTTATGAAAAACTGTTTTTT	CASSSDPGTAYEKLFF
TRBV7-2	TRBJ2-5	TRBD2	NA	TGTGCCAGCAGCCCGGGACTAGCGGGAGGTGTGAGAGAGACCCAGTACTTC	CASSPGLAGGVRETQYF
TRBV27	TRBJ1-1	NA	NA	TGTGCCAGCAGTCGGGGGTCGGTGGGCATGAACACTGAAGCTTTCTTT	CASSRGSVGMNTEAFF
TRBV12-5	TRBJ2-1	TRBD2	NA	TGTGCTAGTGGTTTAGGACTAGCGGGGGGCCCCTACAATGAGCAGTTCTTC	CASGLGLAGGPYNEQFF
TRBV28	TRBJ1-1	NA	NA	TGTGCCAGCAGTTTATTGTTAGTAAGGCGGTTGAACACTGAAGCTTTCTTT	CASSLLLVRRLNTEAFF
TRBV5-1	TRBJ2-1	NA	NA	TGCGCCAGCAGCTTGGCCGCGAGCTCCTACAATGAGCAGTTCTTC	CASSLAASSYNEQFF
TRBV2	TRBJ2-7	NA	NA	TGTGCCAGCAGTGAGCACGAGCAGTACTTC	CASSEHEQYF
TRBV7-2	TRBJ2-3	TRBD2	NA	TGTGCCAGCAGCTTAGTGCGGGGGGCCACAGATACGCAGTATTTT	CASSLVRGATDTQYF
TRBV6-5	TRBJ2-7	NA	NA	TGTGCCAGCAGTTTAAGCGGACTTACCTACGAGCAGTACTTC	CASSLSGLTYEQYF
TRBV6-5	TRBJ2-7	TRBD2	NA	TGCGCCAGCAGTTACCGTTGGGCGGGACTAGAAGGCGAGCAGTACTTC	CASSYRWAGLEGEQYF
TRBV6-5	TRBJ1-1	TRBD1	NA	TGTGCCAGCATTACGACAGGGGCCCTGAACACTGAAGCTTTCTTT	CASITTGALNTEAFF
TRBV19	TRBJ1-1	NA	NA	TGTGCCAGTAGTATATCGGGGTCGAGAGCTCCACTCGAAGCTTTCTTT	CASSISGSRAPLEAFF
TRBV10-3	TRBJ2-7	TRBD1	NA	TGTGCCATCAGTAGCCCTCCGGGACAGGGTTACGAGCAGTACTTC	CAISSPPGQGYEQYF
TRBV28	TRBJ1-2	TRBD1	NA	TGTGCCAGCAGGACTACAGGGACAGGTATAGATGGCTACACCTTC	CASRTTGTGIDGYTF
TRBV7-9	TRBJ1-1	TRBD1	NA	TGTGCCAGCAGCCCGGGACAGGGTCGAACTGAAGCTTTCTTT	CASSPGQGRTEAFF
TRBV10-3	TRBJ1-4	NA	NA	TGTGCCATCAGTGAGTCAGGGGCAACTAATGAAAAACTGTTTTTT	CAISESGATNEKLFF
TRBV5-8	TRBJ1-2	NA	NA	TGTGCCAGCAGCTTGGGGGGGCCCACCTATGGCTACACCTTC	CASSLGGPTYGYTF
TRBV9	TRBJ1-2	TRBD1	NA	TGTGCCAGCAGAAATGACAGGGCCTATGGCTACACCTTC	CASRNDRAYGYTF
TRBV5-1	TRBJ2-3	NA	NA	TGCGCCAGCAGCTTGGGCGCGCAGAGCACAGATACGCAGTATTTT	CASSLGAQSTDTQYF
TRBV28	TRBJ1-3	TRBD1	NA	TGTGCCAGCAGTTTACGAGGACAGGGAGGAAACACCATATATTTT	CASSLRGQGGNTIYF
TRBV7-3	TRBJ1-1	NA	few	TGTGCCAGCGGGAAGGGAGTCAACACTGAAGCTTTCTTT	CASGKGVNTEAFF
TRBV6-4	TRBJ2-3	TRBD2	NA	TGTGCCAGCGGGGCAGGAGCGGGAGGTACAGATACGCAGTATTTT	CASGAGAGGTDTQYF
TRBV18	TRBJ2-1	TRBD2	NA	TGTGCCAGCTCACCCGGGACTAGATTACCCAATGAGCAGTTCTTC	CASSPGTRLPNEQFF
TRBV10-3	TRBJ2-1	TRBD2	NA	TGTGCCATCAGTGTACGTTCTAGCGGGGGGTCCAATGAGCAGTTCTTC	CAISVRSSGGSNEQFF
TRBV28	TRBJ1-2	NA	NA	TGTGCCAGCAGTTCGGACGGACAGAGGGACTATGGCTACACCTTC	CASSSDGQRDYGYTF
TRBV6-1	TRBJ2-5	NA	NA	TGTGCCAGCAGTGATCAGGGGGGGGAGACCCAGTACTTC	CASSDQGGETQYF
TRBV7-2	TRBJ1-4	NA	once	TGTGCCAGCAGCCCATTAGGGGGAGAGGGTGAAAAACTGTTTTTT	CASSPLGGEGEKLFF
TRBV5-1	TRBJ1-4	TRBD1	NA	TGCGCCAGCAGCTCTACCGGGACAGGGAATGAAAAACTGTTTTTT	CASSSTGTGNEKLFF
TRBV28	TRBJ2-7	NA	NA	TGTGCCAGCAGCCGCCCCCTGACAGGTTACGAGCAGTACTTC	CASSRPLTGYEQYF
TRBV4-1	TRBJ2-2	TRBD2	NA	TGCGCCAGCAGCCCAAGACCGGGAGGGCCCCCCGGGGAGCTGTTTTTT	CASSPRPGGPPGELFF